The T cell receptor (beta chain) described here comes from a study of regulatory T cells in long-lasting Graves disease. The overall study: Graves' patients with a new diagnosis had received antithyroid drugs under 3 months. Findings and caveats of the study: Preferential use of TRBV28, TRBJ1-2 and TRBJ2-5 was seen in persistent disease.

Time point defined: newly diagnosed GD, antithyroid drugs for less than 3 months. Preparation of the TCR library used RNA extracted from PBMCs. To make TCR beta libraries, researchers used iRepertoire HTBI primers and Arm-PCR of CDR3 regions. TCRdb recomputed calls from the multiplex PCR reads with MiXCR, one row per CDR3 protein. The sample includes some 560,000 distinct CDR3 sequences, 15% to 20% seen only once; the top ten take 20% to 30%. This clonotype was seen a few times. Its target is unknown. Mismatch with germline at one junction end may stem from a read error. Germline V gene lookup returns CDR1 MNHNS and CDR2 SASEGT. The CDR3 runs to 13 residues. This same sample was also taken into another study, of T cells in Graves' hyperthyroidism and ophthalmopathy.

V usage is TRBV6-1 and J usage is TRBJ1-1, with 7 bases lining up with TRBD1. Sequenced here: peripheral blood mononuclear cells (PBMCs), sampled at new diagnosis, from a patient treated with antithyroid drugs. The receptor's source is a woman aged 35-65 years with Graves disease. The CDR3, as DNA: TGTGCCAACAGTGTCCGGGACAGCACTGAAGCTTTCTTT. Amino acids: CANSVRDSTEAFF.